These T cell receptor beta chains were read from a single sample in a study of high-grade serous ovarian cancer treatment subgroups. Produced via immunoSEQ multiplex PCR; TCRdb's table is partial and in-frame only. The table includes about 18,000 clones, 75% detected once. The sequenced material came from tumor tissue. These receptor sequences come from a human donor with high-grade serous ovarian cancer. Both conserved end residues are part of each CDR3. D genes are given only for firm matches. Clone size appears in some rows only: once, few, many, or a class for an expanded clone.

TRBV28	TRBJ2-3	.	TRBD2	TGTGCCAGCAGTACTCTAGCGGGAGGGTCAGATACGCAGTATTTT	CASSTLAGGSDTQYF
TRBV28	TRBJ2-1	.	.	TGTGCCAGCATTCAGGGAAGCTCCTACAATGAGCAGTTCTTC	CASIQGSSYNEQFF
TRBV6-5	TRBJ2-7	.	.	TGTGCCAGCAGTTACTCAGGGTCCTACGAGCAGTACTTC	CASSYSGSYEQYF
TRBV19	TRBJ1-6	.	.	TGTGCCAGTAGTATGTGGGGGTCTCGGTCACCCCTCCACTTT	CASSMWGSRSPLHF
TRBV5-1	TRBJ2-1	.	.	TGCGCCAGCAGCTTGGGGGGGCCCGCTTACAATGAGCAGTTCTTC	CASSLGGPAYNEQFF
TRBV6-5	TRBJ2-2	few	TRBD2	TGTGCCAGCAGTTACCAGCGGGAGGCGTTTGGGGGGGAGCTGTTTTTT	CASSYQREAFGGELFF
TRBV2	TRBJ1-4	few	TRBD1	TGTGCCAGCAGTCCGGGACAGGGTTATGAAAAACTGTTTTTT	CASSPGQGYEKLFF
TRBV30	TRBJ2-1	.	TRBD1	TGTGCCTGGGCAGGGGGCTGGGAGCAGTTCTTC	CAWAGGWEQFF
TRBV30	TRBJ2-1	.	.	TGTGCCTGGAGTGTAGGTGTGACGAGGTACAATGAGCAGTTCTTC	CAWSVGVTRYNEQFF
TRBV7-2	TRBJ1-1	few	.	TGTGCCAGCAGCTATAGACAGTACGACACTGAAGCTTTCTTT	CASSYRQYDTEAFF
TRBV2	TRBJ1-2	.	TRBD1	TGTGCCAGCAGTTACCGACAGGGTCCATATGGCTACACCTTC	CASSYRQGPYGYTF